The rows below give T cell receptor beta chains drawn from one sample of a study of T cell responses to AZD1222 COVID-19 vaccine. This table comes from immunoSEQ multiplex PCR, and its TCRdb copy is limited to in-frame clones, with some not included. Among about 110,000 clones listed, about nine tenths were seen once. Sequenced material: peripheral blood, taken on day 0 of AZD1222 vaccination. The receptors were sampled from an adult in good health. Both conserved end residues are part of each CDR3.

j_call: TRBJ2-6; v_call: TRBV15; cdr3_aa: CATSRDRTTGRSGANVLTF
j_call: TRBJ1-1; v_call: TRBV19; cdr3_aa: CASSLGTGTDNTEAFF
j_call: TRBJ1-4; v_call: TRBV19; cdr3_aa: CASSLRRKVNEKLFF
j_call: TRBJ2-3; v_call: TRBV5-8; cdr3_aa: CASSLGLAGAIDTQYF
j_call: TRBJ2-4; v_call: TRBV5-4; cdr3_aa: CASSFVRHSWHSNIQYF
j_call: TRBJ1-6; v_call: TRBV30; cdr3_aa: CAWSVASPGGFSSPLHF
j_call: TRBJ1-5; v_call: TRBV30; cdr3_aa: CAWSVHGAQPQHF
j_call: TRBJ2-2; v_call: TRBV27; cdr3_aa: CASSLKDRGSSNTGELFF
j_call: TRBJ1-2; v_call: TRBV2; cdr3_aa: CASSEKGIGEVNGYTF
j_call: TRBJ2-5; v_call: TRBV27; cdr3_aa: CASSPGDTQYQETQYF
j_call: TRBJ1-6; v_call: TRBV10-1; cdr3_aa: CASSGRNSPLHF
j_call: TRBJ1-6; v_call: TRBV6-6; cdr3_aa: CASSYTGSSYNSPLHF
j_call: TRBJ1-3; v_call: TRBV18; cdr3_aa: CASSPTDSGNTIYF
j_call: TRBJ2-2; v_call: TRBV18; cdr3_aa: CASSLTGGAGELFF
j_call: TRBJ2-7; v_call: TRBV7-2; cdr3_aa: CASSLWGSSYEQYF
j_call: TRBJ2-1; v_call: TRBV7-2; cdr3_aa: CASSVRDSYNEQFF
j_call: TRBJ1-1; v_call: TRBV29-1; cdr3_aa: CSVDNGPNTEAFF
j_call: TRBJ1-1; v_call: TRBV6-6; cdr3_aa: CASSYSLNRNTEAFF
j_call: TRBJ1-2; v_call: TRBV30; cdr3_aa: CAWLGEGQGAYYGYTF
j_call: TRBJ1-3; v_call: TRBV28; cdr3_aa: CASILGGGGNTIYF
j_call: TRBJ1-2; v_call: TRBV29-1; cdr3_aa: CSVVVSYGYTF
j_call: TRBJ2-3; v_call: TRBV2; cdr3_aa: CATRDGGGSTDTQYF